In its sample, the clone carrying this T cell receptor (beta chain) was seen once. What it recognizes is unknown. The record originates from a study of graft-versus-host responses after intestinal transplantation. Whole-study results and caveats: GvH clones appeared in recipient marrow, some first in ileum or blood.

Sequencing was performed with immunoSEQ multiplex PCR; in TCRdb, only in-frame clones are kept and a portion is missing. The table records tens of thousands of clones, over 85% of them present only once. From germline, CDR1 is SGHRS and CDR2 YFSETQ. The V segment lost 3 bases and the J segment 4 bases; nucleotides outside the gene matches: 5. The CDR3 length is 15 residues. J is TRBJ2-1 and V is TRBV5-1; 9 nucleotides line up with TRBD1. Specimen: unstimulated CD4+ T cells sorted from spleen or lymph node cells, collected before intestinal transplant. The receptor comes from a human donor who received an intestinal transplant. The CDR3 loop reads CASSWGTGRYNEQFF. The CDR3 region has the DNA TGCGCCAGCAGCTGGGGGACAGGGCGGTACAATGAGCAGTTCTTC.